These 22 T cell receptor beta chains were all obtained from the same sample, sequenced in a study of cytomegalovirus exposure and HLA in healthy donors. Sequencing was performed with immunoSEQ multiplex PCR; in TCRdb, only in-frame clones are kept and a portion is missing. The sample holds over 60,000 clones, approximately 95% seen once. Sequenced: PBMCs. The receptor set was obtained from a man aged 18-30 years in good health and CMV-seronegative.

The V and J genes are TRBV5-1 and TRBJ2-1; D perhaps matches TRBD2 (6 bases). The CDR3 runs 15 residues. Germline V gene lookup returns CDR1 SGHRS and CDR2 YFSETQ. Trimming shortened V by 3 bases and J by 3 bases, and 13 bases separated the two germline ends. CDR3 protein: CASSSGEVNYNEQFF. In nucleotides, the CDR3 is TGCGCCAGCAGCTCGGGGGAAGTTAACTACAATGAGCAGTTCTTC.

The chain has TRBV5-1 and TRBJ2-2; 8 nucleotides agree with TRBD1. The ends lost 3 bases at V and 3 bases at J; junction bases unmatched: 10. The CDR3 runs to 17 residues. CDR1 is SGHRS and CDR2 is YFSETQ in the germline V gene. The CDR3, as DNA: TGCGCCAGCAGCTCCCACAGGGGGTCGATTGACACCGGGGAGCTGTTTTTT. Encoded protein: CASSSHRGSIDTGELFF.

V gene TRBV29-1 combines with J gene TRBJ1-1, with D possibly matching TRBD1 (5 bases). This CDR3 has 12 amino acids. Germline V gene sequence: CDR1 SQVTM, CDR2 ANQGSEA. V shed 7 bases and J shed 6 bases, with 15 bases lying between them. The CDR3 region is CSGSQGTAEAFF. In DNA, the CDR3 is TGCAGCGGATCCCAGGGTACCGCTGAAGCTTTCTTT.

The chain recombines TRBV30 with TRBJ1-3; unclear D gene. The CDR3 consists of 13 residues. The V gene's germline CDR1 is GTSNPN and CDR2 SVGIG (reference sequence). V gave up 5 bases and J gave up 6 bases, with 14 bases separating them. The CDR3 spells CAWWEGMINTIYF. The CDR3 nucleotides are TGTGCCTGGTGGGAGGGCATGATAAACACCATATATTTT.

This sequence joins TRBV6-6 and TRBJ1-1; 7 bases fit TRBD1. Germline CDR1 MNHNY, CDR2 SVGAGI (reference sequence). The V gene end was trimmed by 8 bases and the J gene end by 5 bases; junction bases not matched to a gene: 11. The CDR3 contains 14 residues. CDR3 region: CASGQTGLGTEAFF. DNA of the CDR3: TGTGCCAGCGGCCAGACAGGGCTGGGTACTGAAGCTTTCTTT.

The CDR3 bases are TGCGCCAGCAGCCCCGGGACAGGGGCTAACTATGGCTACACCTTC. Translating it yields CASSPGTGANYGYTF. The rearrangement links TRBV5-1 to TRBJ1-2; 10 bases map to TRBD1. The CDR3 contains 15 residues. The J segment lost 0 bases and the V segment lost 4 bases, leaving 3 bases of the junction unmatched. CDR1 SGHRS and CDR2 YFSETQ come from the germline V gene.

The V call is TRBV5-5, the J call TRBJ2-5; a weak D match, TRBD2 (6 bases). Per germline, CDR1 SGHKS and CDR2 YYEKEE (reference sequence). Trimming removed 0 bases from V and 7 bases from J, with 10 bases in between. The CDR3 loop spans 13 amino acids. The CDR3 DNA sequence: TGTGCCAGCAGCTTGGCTGATAGCGGGACCCAGTACTTC. The encoded protein is CASSLADSGTQYF.

V is TRBV7-9 and J is TRBJ1-2; D is perhaps TRBD1 (5 bases). This CDR3 has 16 residues. CDR1 and CDR2 (germline): SEHNR, FQNEAQ (reference sequence). Trimming removed 1 base at V and 6 bases at J, with 18 bases between. This CDR3 reads CASSLEKRGRIDGYTF. In DNA, the CDR3 is TGTGCCAGCAGCTTAGAGAAAAGGGGAAGGATTGATGGCTACACCTTC.

The V call is TRBV18, the J call TRBJ1-2; 9 bases line up with TRBD1. The germline V gene has CDR1 KGHSH and CDR2 LQKENI. The CDR3 extends over 17 amino acids. After removal of 3 bases from V and 6 bases from J, the junction contained 14 bases not matched to a gene. In DNA, the CDR3 is TGTGCCAGCTCACCTTGGACAGGGGAAGCGGAGGGAGATGGCTACACCTTC. Its translation: CASSPWTGEAEGDGYTF.

V and J are TRBV19 and TRBJ2-5, with 7 bases matching TRBD2. Germline V gene sequence: CDR1 LNHDA, CDR2 SQIVND (reference sequence). The length of the CDR3 is 15 residues. V was clipped by 7 bases and J by 4 bases; unmatched bases: 12. The CDR3 DNA is TGTGCCAGTACCACCAGCGGGGAGTACCGAGAGACCCAGTACTTC. This encodes CASTTSGEYRETQYF.

V usage is TRBV5-6 and J usage is TRBJ1-3; 7 nucleotides agree with TRBD1. Germline trimming cut 5 bases from V and 3 bases from J; bases unmatched to any gene: 2. Germline V gene sequence: CDR1 SGHDT, CDR2 YYEEEE. This CDR3 is built from 13 residues. The DNA of the CDR3 is TGTGCCAGCAGGCGGGACAGTGGAAACACCATATATTTT. It is translated as CASRRDSGNTIYF.

In its sample, this clone was seen a few times. The chain couples TRBV6-5 to TRBJ1-1; tentatively, D is TRBD1 (5 bases). This CDR3 comprises 13 residues. Looked up from germline, CDR1 is MNHEY and CDR2 is SVGAGI. Trimming cost V 2 bases and J 1 base, with 5 bases left between them. CDR3 protein: CASSYTGNTEAFF. In DNA form, the CDR3 reads TGTGCCAGCAGTTACACAGGGAACACTGAAGCTTTCTTT.

The chain uses TRBV10-3 and TRBJ1-2; weak D call: TRBD1 (6 bases). The CDR3 runs to 15 residues. Germline CDR1 ENHRY, CDR2 SYGVKD. Trimming removed 4 bases from V and 4 bases from J, with 16 bases in between. The CDR3 DNA is TGTGCCATCAGTGCGCTGGGGGCGATCCCCTATGGCTACACCTTC. It is translated as CAISALGAIPYGYTF.

This chain links TRBV5-4 with TRBJ2-1; TRBD1 matches at 8 bases. Looked up from germline, CDR1 is SGHNT and CDR2 is YYREEE (reference sequence). Losses at the gene ends were 2 bases for V and 7 bases for J; bases not matched to a gene: 8. The CDR3 consists of 15 residues. CDR3 DNA: TGTGCCAGCAGCTTTCAGGGGGCGACGGGGAATGAGCAGTTCTTC. It specifies CASSFQGATGNEQFF. Using reference TRBV5-4 and TRBJ2-1 for the parts outside the CDR3, the full variable domain is ETGVTQSPTHLIKTRGQQVTLRCSSQSGHNTVSWYQQALGQGPQFIFQYYREEENGRGNFPPRFSGLQFPNYSSELNVNALELDDSALYLCASSFQGATGNEQFFGPGTRLTVL.

The V gene is TRBV7-9, the J gene TRBJ1-1, with D tentatively TRBD1 (5 bases). The ends were cut back, 7 bases at V and 4 bases at J, with 13 bases in the middle. Germline assignment: CDR1 SEHNR and CDR2 FQNEAQ (reference sequence). CDR3 size: 13 residues. In nucleotides, the CDR3 is TGTGCCAGCACCCGTACGGGGGGCACTGAAGCTTTCTTT. Translated: CASTRTGGTEAFF. Full variable domain (outside the CDR3, taken from reference TRBV7-9 and TRBJ1-1): DTGVSQNPRHKITKRGQNVTFRCDPISEHNRLYWYRQTLGQGPEFLTYFQNEAQLEKSRLLSDRFSAERPKGSFSTLEIQRTEQGDSAMYLCASTRTGGTEAFFGQGTRLTVV.

Details on this clone: Compared with germline, one end of the junction differs, possibly owing to a read error. CDR3 loop: CAWSVRTGTLVDF. In DNA, the CDR3 is TGTGCCTGGAGTGTACGGACAGGTACCTTAGTGGACTTC. V is TRBV30 and J is TRBJ2-7; 7 positions match TRBD1. The CDR3 extends over 13 amino acids. Per the germline V gene, CDR1 is GTSNPN and CDR2 is SVGIG (reference sequence).

V gene TRBV18 combines with J gene TRBJ1-4; D may be TRBD1 (5 bases). The CDR3 extends over 16 amino acids. Per the germline V gene, CDR1 is KGHSH and CDR2 is LQKENI. Trimming took 1 base from V and 4 from J, leaving 13 bases between them. The CDR3 loop reads CASSPLPTADNEKLFF. The CDR3 region has the DNA TGTGCCAGCTCACCACTTCCGACAGCCGATAATGAAAAACTGTTTTTT.

This clone was observed once. The chain recombines TRBV7-3 with TRBJ1-2, with a possible D match to TRBD1 (5 bases). V lost 2 bases to trimming and J lost 5 bases, with 9 bases between them. This CDR3 has 13 amino acids. In germline, CDR1 is SGHTA, CDR2 FQGTGA. CDR3 sequence: CASSLDQGYGYTF. CDR3 sequence (DNA): TGTGCCAGCAGCTTAGACCAGGGTTATGGCTACACCTTC.

The chain combines TRBV6-5 with TRBJ2-5; weak D call: TRBD1 (5 bases). The V gene lost 8 bases and the J gene lost 4 bases, with 20 bases spanning the gap. Germline CDR1 is MNHEY and CDR2 is SVGAGI. CDR3 length equals 15 residues. The CDR3 coding sequence is TGTGCCAGCGCCCCAGGGCCCAATCCCCCAGAGACCCAGTACTTC. Amino acid sequence: CASAPGPNPPETQYF.

The chain couples TRBV5-5 to TRBJ1-5; 8 bases are a match to TRBD1. This CDR3 has 15 amino acids. With V trimmed by 0 bases and J by 9 bases, 8 bases remained unmatched. Germline CDR1 reads SGHKS; CDR2 reads YYEKEE (reference sequence). The DNA for the CDR3 is TGTGCCAGCAGCTTGGAGGGACAGGCCGATGTGCCCCAGCATTTT. Its translation: CASSLEGQADVPQHF.

The rearrangement uses TRBV7-8 and TRBJ2-1, with TRBD1 matching 10 bases. J was trimmed by 6 bases and V by 3 bases; bases with no gene match: 11. CDR3 length: 17 amino acids. Germline V gives CDR1 SGHVS, CDR2 FQNEAQ. The DNA for the CDR3 is TGTGCCAGCAGCTTTCCGGGTGCGGGACAGGGGTCCAATGAGCAGTTCTTC. It yields the protein CASSFPGAGQGSNEQFF.

This chain connects TRBV9 to TRBJ1-1; possible D gene TRBD1, 5 bases. Trimming cost V 5 bases and J 1 base, with 12 bases left between them. This CDR3 region has 14 residues. Germline V gene sequence: CDR1 SGDLS, CDR2 YYNGEE. CDR3 in DNA: TGTGCCAGCAGTTTCGGGGGGGGGAACACTGAAGCTTTCTTT. It codes for CASSFGGGNTEAFF.